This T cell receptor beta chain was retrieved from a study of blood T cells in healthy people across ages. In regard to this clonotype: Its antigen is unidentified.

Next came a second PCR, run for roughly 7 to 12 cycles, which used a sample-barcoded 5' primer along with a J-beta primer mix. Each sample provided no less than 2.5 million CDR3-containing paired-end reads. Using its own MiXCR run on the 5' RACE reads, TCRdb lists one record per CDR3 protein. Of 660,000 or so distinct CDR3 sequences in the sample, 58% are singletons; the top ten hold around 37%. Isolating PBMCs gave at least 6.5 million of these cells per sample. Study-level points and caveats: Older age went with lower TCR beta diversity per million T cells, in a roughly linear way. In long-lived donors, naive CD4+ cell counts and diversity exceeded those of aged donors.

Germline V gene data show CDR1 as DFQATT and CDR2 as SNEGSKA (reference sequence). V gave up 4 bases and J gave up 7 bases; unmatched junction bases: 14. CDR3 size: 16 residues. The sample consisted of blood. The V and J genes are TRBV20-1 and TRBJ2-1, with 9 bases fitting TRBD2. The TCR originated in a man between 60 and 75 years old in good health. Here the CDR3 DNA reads TGCAGTGCTACTAGGGGAGCTAGCGGGGTATGGAATGAGCAGTTCTTC. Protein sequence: CSATRGASGVWNEQFF.